The 26 T cell receptor beta chains below come from one sample, sequenced in a study of shared clonotypes between healthy human individuals. Assay used: immunoSEQ multiplex PCR; TCRdb lists only in-frame clones, some missing. The sample lists roughly 2.5 million clones, around 94% occurring once. Sample: naive CD4+ T cells sorted from blood. Subset given: CD45RA+ positively selected. The receptors derive from a man between 18 and 29 years old in good health.

The V call is TRBV7-2, the J call TRBJ1-4, with a weak D call TRBD1 (5 bases). The CDR3 length is 15 residues. The germline CDR1 and CDR2 sequences are SGHTA and FQGNSA. V was shortened by 5 bases and J by 0 bases, with 10 bases between the two germline ends. The DNA of the CDR3 is TGTGCCAGCAGCCCCGACAGCGCAACTAATGAAAAACTGTTTTTT. Its translation: CASSPDSATNEKLFF.

The V call is TRBV10-1, the J call TRBJ1-1; D gene uncertain. Trimming pared 10 bases from V and 0 bases from J, leaving 12 bases between. This CDR3 is built from 13 residues. Germline V gene data show CDR1 as WNHNN and CDR2 as SYGVQD (reference sequence). The CDR3 loop reads CATLASLNTEAFF. CDR3 bases: TGCGCCACTCTTGCGAGTCTGAACACTGAAGCTTTCTTT.

Note on this clone: This CDR3 is also generated by other DNA sequences in the sample. This sequence joins TRBV7-2 and TRBJ2-3; 8 bases fit TRBD2. The CDR3 sequence is 14 residues long. The germline V gene encodes CDR1 SGHTA and CDR2 FQGNSA. Trimming took 6 bases from V and 0 from J; bases not matched to a gene: 2. The CDR3 bases are TGTGCCAGCAGTAGCGGGGTGAGCACAGATACGCAGTATTTT. As protein: CASSSGVSTDTQYF.

The rearrangement joins TRBV5-1 to TRBJ2-5; no firm D call. Germline CDR1 and CDR2: SGHRS and YFSETQ. The CDR3 runs 13 residues. With 1 base removed from V and 3 bases from J, the gap between germline ends came to 7 bases. CDR3 sequence: CASSLNIKETQYF. The CDR3 DNA sequence: TGCGCCAGCAGCTTGAATATAAAAGAGACCCAGTACTTC.

J is TRBJ2-1 and V is TRBV5-4; D ambiguous. CDR1 and CDR2 from the germline V gene are SGHNT and YYREEE (reference sequence). CDR3 size: 13 residues. V dropped 1 base and J dropped 7 bases, with 9 bases sitting between them. The CDR3 loop reads CASSLWAGNEQFF. For the CDR3, the DNA is TGTGCCAGCAGCTTGTGGGCCGGAAATGAGCAGTTCTTC. Filled out from reference TRBV5-4 and TRBJ2-1, the complete variable domain reads ETGVTQSPTHLIKTRGQQVTLRCSSQSGHNTVSWYQQALGQGPQFIFQYYREEENGRGNFPPRFSGLQFPNYSSELNVNALELDDSALYLCASSLWAGNEQFFGPGTRLTVL.

The rearrangement uses TRBV10-3 and TRBJ2-7; 9 bases are shared with TRBD1. Germline V gives CDR1 ENHRY, CDR2 SYGVKD. This CDR3 has 16 residues. After removal of 0 bases from V and 8 bases from J, the junction contained 11 bases not matched to a gene. The CDR3 region is CAISESTGGDRVKQYF. The CDR3 coding sequence is TGTGCCATCAGTGAGTCGACGGGTGGGGACAGGGTTAAGCAGTACTTC.

This clone was recorded once. This chain links TRBV12-5 with TRBJ2-1; 8 positions match TRBD1. There are 14 residues in the CDR3. Germline V gene data show CDR1 as LGHNT and CDR2 as FRNRAP. With V trimmed by 4 bases and J by 7 bases, 6 bases remained unmatched. DNA for the CDR3: TGTGCTAGTGGTTCGGACAGGGTGGGGAATGAGCAGTTCTTC. Translation: CASGSDRVGNEQFF.

The chain recombines TRBV27 with TRBJ1-4; D is uncertain. Trimming left V 6 bases short and J 0 bases short, with 17 bases between. The V gene's germline CDR1 is MNHEY and CDR2 SMNVEV (reference sequence). This CDR3 region has 17 residues. CDR3 sequence: CASRYLGASATNEKLFF. The CDR3 coding sequence is TGTGCCAGCAGATACCTGGGCGCCTCTGCAACTAATGAAAAACTGTTTTTT.

The count of this clone is one. The sample carries other DNA sequences with the same CDR3. The V and J genes are TRBV28 and TRBJ2-7; 7 bases agree with TRBD1. The CDR3 runs to 15 residues. J lost 1 base, V lost 3 bases, and 6 bases had no gene match. The germline CDR1 and CDR2 sequences are MDHEN and SYDVKM. The CDR3 spells CASSFLSGGSYEQYF. The CDR3 bases are TGTGCCAGCAGTTTTTTGTCAGGGGGTTCCTACGAGCAGTACTTC.

This clone was detected a few times. This same CDR3 is encoded by further DNA sequences in the sample. The J gene is TRBJ1-1, the V gene TRBV4-1, with D possibly TRBD1 on 5 matching bases. There are 13 residues in the CDR3. V was pared by 0 bases and J by 5 bases, with 7 bases between. CDR1 and CDR2 from the germline V gene are MGHRA and YSYEKL. CDR3 bases: TGCGCCAGCAGCCAAGAGGGGGGGACTGAAGCTTTCTTT. Amino acids: CASSQEGGTEAFF.

This sequence joins TRBV4-3 and TRBJ1-1, with D possibly being TRBD1 (5 bases). The germline V gene encodes CDR1 LGHNA and CDR2 YSLEER. CDR3 length: 14 amino acids. Trimming removed 3 bases from V and 1 base from J, with 9 bases in between. The CDR3 bases are TGCGCCAGCAGCCAGGGACGGTCGAACACTGAAGCTTTCTTT. This sequence encodes CASSQGRSNTEAFF.

Regarding this clone: Other DNA sequences from this sample encode an identical CDR3 as well. The rearrangement joins TRBV5-6 to TRBJ1-4; 7 positions match TRBD1. With V trimmed by 0 bases and J by 7 bases, 3 bases remained unmatched. Germline-derived CDR1 and CDR2 are SGHDT and YYEEEE. This CDR3 is 14 amino acids long. The DNA for the CDR3 is TGTGCCAGCAGCTTGGGGCAGGGGGGTGAAAAACTGTTTTTT. Its translation is CASSLGQGGEKLFF. Supplemented by reference TRBV5-6 and TRBJ1-4, the full variable domain reads DAGVTQSPTHLIKTRGQQVTLRCSPKSGHDTVSWYQQALGQGPQFIFQYYEEEERQRGNFPDRFSGHQFPNYSSELNVNALLLGDSALYLCASSLGQGGEKLFFGSGTQLSVL.

This clone was counted a single time. This sequence joins TRBV6-5 and TRBJ2-7; 11 bases agree with TRBD1. CDR1 and CDR2 from the germline V gene are MNHEY and SVGAGI. V shed 6 bases, J shed 3 bases, and the junction held 7 bases outside the gene matches. This CDR3 contains 15 residues. CDR3 DNA: TGTGCCAGCAGCAACTTGGGACAGGGGGGCTACGAGCAGTACTTC. Residues: CASSNLGQGGYEQYF.

The J gene is TRBJ2-7, the V gene TRBV6-5; 12 bases match TRBD2. The CDR3 spans 16 residues. Germline V gene lookup returns CDR1 MNHEY and CDR2 SVGAGI. The junction had 10 bases not matched to a gene; V was cut back by 4 bases and J by 6 bases. The CDR3 loop reads CASSSNLLAGGGEQYF. The CDR3 DNA is TGTGCCAGCAGTTCCAACCTACTAGCGGGAGGAGGCGAGCAGTACTTC.

The rearrangement joins TRBV2 to TRBJ1-5; 9 bases map to TRBD1. Germline CDR1 is SNHLY and CDR2 is FYNNEI. V lost 6 bases to trimming and J lost 0 bases; unmatched junction nucleotides: 3. This CDR3 comprises 15 residues. This CDR3 reads CASRVDRGSNQPQHF. CDR3 nucleotide sequence: TGTGCCAGCAGAGTGGACAGGGGTAGCAATCAGCCCCAGCATTTT.

This sequence joins TRBV30 and TRBJ1-2; D is undetermined. This CDR3 region has 12 residues. Trimming shortened V by 5 bases and J by 8 bases, and 15 bases separated the two germline ends. The V gene's germline CDR1 is GTSNPN and CDR2 SVGIG (reference sequence). The CDR3 spells CAWGEILRGYTF. The CDR3 bases are TGTGCCTGGGGTGAAATACTCCGCGGCTACACCTTC. Looking up the rest from reference TRBV30 and TRBJ1-2 gives the full variable domain: SQTIHQWPATLVQPVGSPLSLECTVEGTSNPNLYWYRQAAGRGLQLLFYSVGIGQISSEVPQNLSASRPQDRQFILSSKKLLLSDSGFYLCAWGEILRGYTFGSGTRLTVV.

The V call is TRBV29-1, the J call TRBJ2-1; D remains unclear. CDR3 length: 14 residues. Trimming cost V 6 bases and J 8 bases, with 20 bases left between them. The germline V gene has CDR1 SQVTM and CDR2 ANQGSEA. CDR3 nucleotide sequence: TGCAGCGTACGGTTGCCTACGGGTATTCATGAGCAGTTCTTC. Translated, it gives CSVRLPTGIHEQFF.

The gene calls are TRBV18 and TRBJ1-5; no firm D call. Germline V gives CDR1 KGHSH, CDR2 LQKENI. This CDR3 is built from 18 residues. V was trimmed by 2 bases and J by 5 bases, leaving 22 bases between them. CDR3 protein: CASSPTPQAALWDQPQHF. CDR3 coding DNA: TGTGCCAGCTCACCAACGCCCCAGGCTGCTCTTTGGGATCAGCCCCAGCATTTT.

This chain joins TRBV28 and TRBJ1-2; no clear D gene. V lost 7 bases and J 7 bases, leaving 10 bases between the germline ends. CDR1 is MDHEN, CDR2 SYDVKM, per germline. This CDR3 has 11 residues. CDR3 protein: CASNGRLGYTF. Written as DNA, the CDR3 is TGTGCCAGCAACGGACGACTTGGCTACACCTTC.

The V call is TRBV5-1, the J call TRBJ2-1, with D possibly TRBD2 on 6 matching bases. V lost 2 bases to trimming and J lost 6 bases, with 15 bases between them. Germline lookup yields CDR1 SGHRS and CDR2 YFSETQ. This CDR3 comprises 15 residues. The CDR3 DNA reads as TGCGCCAGCAGCTTCGGCCTAGCGCCTTCCAATGAGCAGTTCTTC. Translated: CASSFGLAPSNEQFF.

This chain joins TRBV7-8 and TRBJ2-7, with 9 bases matching TRBD1. Looked up from germline, CDR1 is SGHVS and CDR2 is FQNEAQ. The CDR3 covers 15 residues. After removal of 5 bases from V and 7 bases from J, the junction contained 12 bases not matched to a gene. This chain's CDR3 is CASSIVGTGLGEQYF. CDR3 nucleotide sequence: TGTGCCAGCAGCATAGTTGGGACAGGGCTGGGGGAGCAGTACTTC. Full variable domain (missing parts from reference TRBV7-8 and TRBJ2-7): GAGVSQSPRYKVAKRGQDVALRCDPISGHVSLFWYQQALGQGPEFLTYFQNEAQLDKSGLPSDRFFAERPEGSVSTLKIQRTQQEDSAVYLCASSIVGTGLGEQYFGPGTRLTVT.

J is TRBJ1-5 and V is TRBV6-1; possibly TRBD1 for D (5 bases). This CDR3 is built from 18 residues. Germline V gives CDR1 MNHNS, CDR2 SASEGT. The V and J ends lost 2 bases and 1 base respectively, with 18 bases between them. The CDR3 region is CASSEPDGGVRSNQPQHF. CDR3 in DNA: TGTGCCAGCAGTGAACCCGACGGGGGGGTTAGGAGCAATCAGCCCCAGCATTTT.

The chain links TRBV28 to TRBJ2-7, with TRBD1 matching over 8 bases. V gave up 1 base and J gave up 3 bases; unmatched junction bases: 5. The CDR3 length is 15 residues. Germline assignment: CDR1 MDHEN and CDR2 SYDVKM. CDR3 DNA: TGTGCCAGCAGTTTATCAGGGGGCTCGAACTACGAGCAGTACTTC. It is translated as CASSLSGGSNYEQYF.

V is TRBV5-5 and J is TRBJ1-2; D call uncertain. Germline CDR1 is SGHKS and CDR2 is YYEKEE (reference sequence). This CDR3 has 13 residues. Trimming stripped 4 bases from V and 9 bases from J, with 16 bases between. CDR3 nucleotides: TGTGCCAGCAGCCTAGCAGCTGCTGATAGCTACACCTTC. Amino acid sequence: CASSLAAADSYTF.

The gene calls are TRBV29-1 and TRBJ2-5, with 7 bases matching TRBD2. TRBJ2-7 matches the DNA end more closely, so the J call is doubtful. The CDR3 sequence is 16 residues long. Germline V CDR1 and CDR2: SQVTM, ANQGSEA. The chain's CDR3 is CSVVGGSWDSTYEQYF. The CDR3 coding sequence is TGCAGCGTTGTGGGGGGGTCCTGGGACTCGACCTACGAGCAGTACTTC.

This chain links TRBV5-1 with TRBJ2-2; TRBD1 matches at 10 bases. Germline V gene lookup returns CDR1 SGHRS and CDR2 YFSETQ. V trimming: 4 bases; J trimming: 6 bases; junction bases outside the gene matches: 6. The CDR3 length is 15 residues. CDR3 coding DNA: TGCGCCAGCAGCGTGACAGGGGGCTCCGCCGGGGAGCTGTTTTTT. Its translation is CASSVTGGSAGELFF.